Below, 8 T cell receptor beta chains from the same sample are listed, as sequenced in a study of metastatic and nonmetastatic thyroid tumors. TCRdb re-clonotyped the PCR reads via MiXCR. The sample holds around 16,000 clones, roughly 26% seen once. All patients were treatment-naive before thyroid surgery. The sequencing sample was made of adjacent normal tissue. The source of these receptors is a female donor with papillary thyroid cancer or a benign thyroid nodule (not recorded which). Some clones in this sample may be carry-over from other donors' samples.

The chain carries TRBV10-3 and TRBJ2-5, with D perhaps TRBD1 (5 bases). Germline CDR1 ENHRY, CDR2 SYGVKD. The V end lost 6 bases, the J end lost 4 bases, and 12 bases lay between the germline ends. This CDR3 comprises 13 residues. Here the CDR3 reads CAIREQATETQYF. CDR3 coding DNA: TGTGCCATCAGAGAACAGGCGACAGAGACCCAGTACTTC.

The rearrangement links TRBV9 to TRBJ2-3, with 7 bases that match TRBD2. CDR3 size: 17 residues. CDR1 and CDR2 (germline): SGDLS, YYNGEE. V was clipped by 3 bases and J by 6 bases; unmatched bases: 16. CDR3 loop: CASSDIGGRAFGDTQYF. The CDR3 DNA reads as TGTGCCAGCAGCGACATTGGAGGGAGGGCCTTTGGGGATACGCAGTATTTT.

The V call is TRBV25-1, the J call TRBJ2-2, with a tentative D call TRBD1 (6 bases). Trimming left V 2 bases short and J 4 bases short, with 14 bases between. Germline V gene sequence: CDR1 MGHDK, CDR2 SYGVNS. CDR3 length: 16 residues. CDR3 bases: TGTGCCAGCAGTGAAAGTCCTGTGGACAGCACCGGGGAGCTGTTTTTT. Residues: CASSESPVDSTGELFF.

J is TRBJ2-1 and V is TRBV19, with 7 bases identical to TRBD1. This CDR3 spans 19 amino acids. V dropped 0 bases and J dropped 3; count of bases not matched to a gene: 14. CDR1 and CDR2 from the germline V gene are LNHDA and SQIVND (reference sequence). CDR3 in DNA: TGTGCCAGTAGTATAGATTTACAGGGGTTATCTATGGGCTACAATGAGCAGTTCTTC. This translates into CASSIDLQGLSMGYNEQFF.

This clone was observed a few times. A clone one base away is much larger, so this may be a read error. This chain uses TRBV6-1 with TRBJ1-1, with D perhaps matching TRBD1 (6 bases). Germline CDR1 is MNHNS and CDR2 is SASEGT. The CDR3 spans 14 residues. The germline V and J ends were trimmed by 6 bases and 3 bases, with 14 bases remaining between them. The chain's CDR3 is CASRHIHRDTEAFF. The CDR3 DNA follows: TGTGCCAGCAGACATATACACAGGGACACTGAAGCTTTCTTT.

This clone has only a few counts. The CDR3 spells CASSYFAGNTGELFF. CDR3 DNA: TGTGCCAGCAGTTACTTTGCGGGAAACACCGGGGAGCTGTTTTTT. The chain combines TRBV6-5 with TRBJ2-2; TRBD2 might be the D (6 bases). This CDR3 has 15 amino acids. The germline V gene has CDR1 MNHEY and CDR2 SVGAGI. V dropped 1 base and J dropped 2 bases, with 8 bases sitting between them.

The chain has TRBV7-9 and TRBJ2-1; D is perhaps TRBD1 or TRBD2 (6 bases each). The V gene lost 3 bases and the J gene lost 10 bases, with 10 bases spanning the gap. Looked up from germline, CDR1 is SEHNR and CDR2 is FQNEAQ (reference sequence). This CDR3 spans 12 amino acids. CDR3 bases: TGTGCCAGCAGCTTCGTCGGGGGCGAGCAGTTCTTC. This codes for CASSFVGGEQFF.

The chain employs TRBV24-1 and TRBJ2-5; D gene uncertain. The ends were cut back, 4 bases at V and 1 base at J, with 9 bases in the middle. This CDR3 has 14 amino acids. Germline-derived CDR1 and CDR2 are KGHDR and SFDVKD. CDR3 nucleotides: TGTGCCACCAGTGAACTGGACCTCCAAGAGACCCAGTACTTC. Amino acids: CATSELDLQETQYF.